The rows below give T cell receptor beta chains drawn from one sample of a study of blood T cell repertoires in COVID-19. Sequencing used immunoSEQ multiplex PCR; TCRdb keeps in-frame clones, though not all of them. The sample carries some 250,000 clones, roughly 86% recorded once. The specimen was PBMCs or T cells enriched from blood (not recorded which). These receptors all stem from a woman aged 25-40 years with acute COVID-19. CDR3s leave out the opening cysteine and the closing phenylalanine or tryptophan. The D gene is left open where the match is weak.

j_gene: TRBJ2-2
v_gene: TRBV10-1
d_gene: TRBD1
CDR3aa: ASSSTGASAGELF

j_gene: TRBJ2-3
v_gene: TRBV7-9
d_gene: .
CDR3aa: ASSLRPGFSTDTQY

j_gene: TRBJ2-1
v_gene: TRBV4-1
d_gene: TRBD2
CDR3aa: ASSQYVMAASGDNEQF

j_gene: TRBJ2-1
v_gene: TRBV2
d_gene: .
CDR3aa: ASSPRSEQF

j_gene: TRBJ1-6
v_gene: TRBV6-2/TRBV6-3
d_gene: TRBD1
CDR3aa: ASSYSPDRGSSYNSPLH

j_gene: TRBJ1-5
v_gene: TRBV20-1
d_gene: .
CDR3aa: SASYQGFNQPQH

j_gene: TRBJ2-7
v_gene: TRBV5-5
d_gene: .
CDR3aa: ASSSGYEQY

j_gene: TRBJ1-6
v_gene: TRBV6-5
d_gene: .
CDR3aa: ASTRTGPYNSPLH

j_gene: TRBJ1-5
v_gene: TRBV30
d_gene: .
CDR3aa: AWSVGGNQPQH

j_gene: TRBJ1-5
v_gene: TRBV19
d_gene: TRBD1
CDR3aa: ASSIGDRVQPQH

j_gene: TRBJ1-6
v_gene: TRBV24-1
d_gene: .
CDR3aa: ATSDLYRWVSPLH

j_gene: TRBJ2-3
v_gene: TRBV7-6
d_gene: .
CDR3aa: ASSFGSGMTDTQY

j_gene: TRBJ1-1
v_gene: TRBV4-1
d_gene: TRBD1
CDR3aa: ASSRRSGGEAF

j_gene: TRBJ1-1
v_gene: TRBV10-3
d_gene: .
CDR3aa: AISEDKPRTASEAF

j_gene: TRBJ1-1
v_gene: TRBV29-1
d_gene: .
CDR3aa: SVEGGMNTEAF